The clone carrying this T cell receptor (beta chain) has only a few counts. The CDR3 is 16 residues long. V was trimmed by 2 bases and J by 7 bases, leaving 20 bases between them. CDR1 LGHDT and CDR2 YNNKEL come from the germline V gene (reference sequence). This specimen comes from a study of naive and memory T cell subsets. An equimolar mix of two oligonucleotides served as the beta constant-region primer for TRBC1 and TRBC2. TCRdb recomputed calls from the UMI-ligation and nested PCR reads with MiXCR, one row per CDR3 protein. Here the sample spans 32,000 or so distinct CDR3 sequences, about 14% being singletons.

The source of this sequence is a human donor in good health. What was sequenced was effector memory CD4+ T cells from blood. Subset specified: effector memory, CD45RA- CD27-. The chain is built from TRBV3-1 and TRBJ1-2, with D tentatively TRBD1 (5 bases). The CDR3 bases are TGTGCCAGCAGCCAATTCAGGGAGCTAGTCGATTCTGGCTACACCTTC. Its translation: CASSQFRELVDSGYTF. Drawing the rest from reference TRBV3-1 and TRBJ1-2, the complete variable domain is DTAVSQTPKYLVTQMGNDKSIKCEQNLGHDTMYWYKQDSKKFLKIMFSYNNKELIINETVPNRFSPKSPDKAHLNLHINSLELGDSAVYFCASSQFRELVDSGYTFGSGTRLTVV.